The 14 T cell receptor beta chains in this list originate from one sample, sequenced in a study of cytomegalovirus exposure and HLA in healthy donors. PCR used 60 Vbeta primers and 13 Jbeta primers. Sequencing was performed with immunoSEQ multiplex PCR; in TCRdb, only in-frame clones are kept and a portion is missing. This repertoire shows approximately 200,000 clones, 70% to 75% found once; its top ten account for approximately 4.6%. Sequencing was performed on PBMCs. The receptors stem from a man aged 30-40 years in good health and CMV-seropositive.

The chain recombines TRBV4-1 with TRBJ2-5; TRBD1 matches at 9 bases. The last part of the DNA fits TRBJ2-7 better; the J call may be wrong. Germline V gene data show CDR1 as MGHRA and CDR2 as YSYEKL. CDR3 length: 15 amino acids. This chain's CDR3 is CASSPWDRERGEQYF. In DNA, the CDR3 is TGCGCCAGCAGCCCTTGGGACAGGGAGAGAGGCGAGCAGTACTTC.

This sequence joins TRBV29-1 and TRBJ1-2; no definite D call. Germline CDR1 and CDR2: SQVTM and ANQGSEA. Trimming pared 7 bases from V and 2 bases from J, leaving 14 bases between. The CDR3 contains 13 residues. The CDR3 DNA is TGCAGCGGGTGGAGGGAAGGAAACTATGGCTACACCTTC. Translated, it gives CSGWREGNYGYTF.

The gene calls are TRBV30 and TRBJ1-2, with D perhaps TRBD1 (5 bases). CDR1 and CDR2 from the germline V gene are GTSNPN and SVGIG (reference sequence). Trimming took off 4 bases at V and 4 bases at J, with 13 bases between the two ends. The CDR3 covers 13 residues. The DNA of the CDR3 is TGTGCCTGGACGAGGGGAGGGCTCTATGGCTACACCTTC. It encodes CAWTRGGLYGYTF.

V gene TRBV5-5 combines with J gene TRBJ1-2; the match to TRBD1 covers 9 bases. The germline CDR1 and CDR2 sequences are SGHKS and YYEKEE (reference sequence). The CDR3 extends over 17 amino acids. Germline trimming cut 4 bases from V and 3 bases from J; bases unmatched to any gene: 13. CDR3 residues: CASSAGQGWVSDYGYTF. The CDR3 DNA reads TGTGCCAGCAGCGCCGGACAGGGGTGGGTGTCGGACTATGGCTACACCTTC.

In DNA, the CDR3 is TGTGCCAGCAGCAGAGGACAGGAAGACGAGCAGTACTTC. It translates to CASSRGQEDEQYF. The rearrangement uses TRBV21-1 and TRBJ2-7; TRBD1, the table's D call, was not compared with the DNA. TRBV21-1 is given as a pseudogene. The CDR3 sequence is 13 residues long.

This chain links TRBV30 with TRBJ2-1; a weak D match, TRBD1 (6 bases). The CDR3 has 15 amino acids. V lost 6 bases and J lost 0, with 15 bases in between. Germline-derived CDR1 and CDR2 are GTSNPN and SVGIG (reference sequence). For the CDR3, the DNA is TGTGCCTGCTCACAGACAGGAAGCTCCTACAATGAGCAGTTCTTC. Translation gives CACSQTGSSYNEQFF.

V gene TRBV5-4 combines with J gene TRBJ2-3, with D tentatively TRBD2 (7 bases). The V end was cut by 4 bases, the J end by 8 bases, with 17 bases between. CDR3 length equals 14 residues. Per the germline V gene, CDR1 is SGHNT and CDR2 is YYREEE (reference sequence). CDR3 sequence reads: CASSMRDTGGTQYF. The DNA for the CDR3 is TGTGCCAGCAGCATGCGGGACACGGGGGGTACGCAGTATTTT. Combining the CDR3 with reference TRBV5-4 and TRBJ2-3 gives the whole variable domain ETGVTQSPTHLIKTRGQQVTLRCSSQSGHNTVSWYQQALGQGPQFIFQYYREEENGRGNFPPRFSGLQFPNYSSELNVNALELDDSALYLCASSMRDTGGTQYFGPGTRLTVL.

This clone was detected a few times. This chain joins TRBV5-5 and TRBJ1-1; D possibly corresponds to TRBD1 (5 bases). Germline values: CDR1 SGHKS, CDR2 YYEKEE (reference sequence). The germline V and J ends were trimmed by 2 bases and 0 bases, with 17 bases remaining between them. This CDR3 is built from 17 residues. The CDR3 here is CASSFGGGRLMNTEAFF. DNA for the CDR3: TGTGCCAGCAGCTTTGGGGGGGGGAGGCTCATGAACACTGAAGCTTTCTTT.

This clone was seen more than once but under ten times. J is TRBJ2-7 and V is TRBV11-2; TRBD2 might be the D (6 bases). V dropped 5 bases and J dropped 4 bases, with 27 bases sitting between them. Germline loops: CDR1 SGHAT, CDR2 FQNNGV. The CDR3 sequence is 18 residues long. CDR3: CASSPVNRVGGRGYEQYF. Written as DNA, the CDR3 is TGTGCCAGCAGCCCGGTCAACCGGGTCGGGGGTAGAGGGTACGAGCAGTACTTC.

This clone was detected a few times. The V gene is TRBV6-1, the J gene TRBJ2-7, with no clear D. Trimming removed 6 bases from V and 6 bases from J, with 6 bases in between. This CDR3 has 10 amino acids. Germline loops: CDR1 MNHNS, CDR2 SASEGT. The chain's CDR3 is CASRTAEQYF. CDR3 nucleotides: TGTGCCAGCAGGACTGCCGAGCAGTACTTC.

This chain joins TRBV9 and TRBJ2-2; D unclear. V lost 2 bases, J lost 4 bases, and 9 bases lay in between. CDR1 and CDR2 (germline): SGDLS, YYNGEE. The CDR3 consists of 14 residues. In nucleotides, the CDR3 is TGTGCCAGCAGCGTTAGAGTTTCCACCGGGGAGCTGTTTTTT. Translation: CASSVRVSTGELFF.

The V gene is TRBV7-3, the J gene TRBJ2-2; 9 positions agree with TRBD1. CDR3 size: 13 residues. Unmatched junction bases numbered 3, after V lost 4 bases and J lost 9 bases. From germline, CDR1 is SGHTA and CDR2 FQGTGA. The CDR3 bases are TGTGCCAGCAGCTCACAGGGGGCGAGGGAGCTGTTTTTT. It specifies CASSSQGARELFF. The whole variable domain, filled in from reference TRBV7-3 and TRBJ2-2, reads GAGVSQTPSNKVTEKGKYVELRCDPISGHTALYWYRQSLGQGPEFLIYFQGTGAADDSGLPNDRFFAVRPEGSVSTLKIQRTERGDSAVYLCASSSQGARELFFGEGSRLTVL.

This clone was seen more than once but under ten times. The J gene is TRBJ1-5, the V gene TRBV7-2; unclear D gene. V dropped 6 bases and J dropped 7 bases, with 13 bases sitting between them. The CDR3 spans 13 residues. CDR1 is SGHTA and CDR2 is FQGNSA in the germline V gene. The CDR3 region is CASSPGRAQPQHF. CDR3 in DNA: TGTGCCAGCAGTCCGGGGAGGGCCCAGCCCCAGCATTTT. The full variable domain, in which reference TRBV7-2 and TRBJ1-5 provide the parts outside the CDR3, is GAGVSQSPSNKVTEKGKDVELRCDPISGHTALYWYRQSLGQGLEFLIYFQGNSAPDKSGLPSDRFSAERTGGSVSTLTIQRTQQEDSAVYLCASSPGRAQPQHFGDGTRLSIL.

The chain combines TRBV5-6 with TRBJ2-5; 9 bases match TRBD2. This CDR3 has 15 amino acids. J lost 0 bases, V lost 7 bases, and 7 bases had no gene match. Germline V lookup: CDR1 SGHDT, CDR2 YYEEEE. The CDR3 sequence: CASAPGTSNQETQYF. CDR3 bases: TGTGCCAGCGCACCCGGGACTAGCAACCAAGAGACCCAGTACTTC.